This T cell receptor beta chain came from a study of blood T cells in healthy people across ages. Primed by a sample-barcoded 5' primer and a J-beta primer mix, a second PCR proceeded for about 6 to 11 cycles. Each CDR3 protein is one row after TCRdb ran MiXCR on the 5' RACE reads. Of 1.5 million to 2 million distinct CDR3 sequences in the sample, approximately 30% are singletons; the top ten hold around 7.7%. For every donor, a draw yielded about 9.7 milliliters of peripheral blood. V was clipped by 7 bases and J by 8 bases, with 14 bases between them. Per the germline V gene, CDR1 is SNHLY and CDR2 is FYNNEI. The CDR3 consists of 12 residues.

Sequenced material: blood. The rearrangement uses TRBV2 and TRBJ1-2; no firm D call. The TCR was taken from a woman aged 25 to 45 in good health. CDR3 sequence: CASNRERQGYTF. In DNA, the CDR3 is TGTGCCAGCAACCGGGAGAGACAAGGCTACACCTTC. The entire variable domain, with the rest obtained from reference TRBV2 and TRBJ1-2, is as follows: EPEVTQTPSHQVTQMGQEVILRCVPISNHLYFYWYRQILGQKVEFLVSFYNNEISEKSEIFDDQFSVERPDGSNFTLKIRSTKLEDSAMYFCASNRERQGYTFGSGTRLTVV.